The 28 T cell receptor beta chains below were found in one sample sequenced in a study of spatial heterogeneity in lung cancer. Study conclusions and caveats: Mutation tallies in tumors tracked expanded intratumoral alpha and beta TCR counts.

TCRdb reprocessed the 5' RACE reads via MiXCR and lists one record per CDR3 protein. The data contain around 18,000 distinct CDR3 sequences, around 5% of them singletons. Their specific antigens are unknown. Time point reported: sample taken at primary tumor resection. The sample consisted of lung tumor tissue, taken at surgery. The receptors here all came from a female donor with early-stage non-small cell lung cancer.

At least ten counts were recorded for this clonotype. This beta chain is off target for a library built for alpha chains, so its abundance means little. As DNA, the CDR3 is TGTGCCAGTAGCACTCGTTACAATGAGCAGTTCTTC. Translated: CASSTRYNEQFF. The V gene is TRBV19, the J gene TRBJ2-1; D is unclear. Trimming took off 6 bases at V and 4 bases at J, with 7 bases between the two ends. The CDR3 spans 12 residues. Germline CDR1 reads LNHDA; CDR2 reads SQIVND (reference sequence).

This clonotype was counted many times. Being off target in a library aimed at alpha chains, this beta chain has a size of little meaning. The chain joins TRBV5-1 to TRBJ2-5; D is ambiguous. There are 11 residues in the CDR3. Trimming removed 2 bases from V and 5 bases from J, with 4 bases in between. Looked up from germline, CDR1 is SGHRS and CDR2 is YFSETQ. DNA for the CDR3: TGCGCCAGCAGCTTCCATGAGACCCAGTACTTC. Its translation is CASSFHETQYF. Full variable domain (outside the CDR3, taken from reference TRBV5-1 and TRBJ2-5): KAGVTQTPRYLIKTRGQQVTLSCSPISGHRSVSWYQQTPGQGLQFLFEYFSETQRNKGNFPGRFSGRQFSNSRSEMNVSTLELGDSALYLCASSFHETQYFGPGTRLLVL.

This clonotype was picked up many times. Because the library targeted alpha chains, this beta chain is an off-target read whose size means little. The chain uses TRBV6-6 and TRBJ1-3, with a tentative D call TRBD1 (5 bases). Per the germline V gene, CDR1 is MNHNY and CDR2 is SVGAGI (reference sequence). V lost 2 bases to trimming and J lost 0 bases, with 11 bases between them. The CDR3 contains 16 residues. The CDR3 DNA sequence: TGTGCCAGCAGTTACGCTTTCGGGGCCTCTGGAAACACCATATATTTT. Translated: CASSYAFGASGNTIYF.

This clonotype was seen many times. This beta chain lies outside the target of a library built for alpha chains; its clone size means little. V gene TRBV5-5 combines with J gene TRBJ1-1; 7 bases agree with TRBD1. Trimming cost V 0 bases and J 0 bases; bases outside gene matches: 5. This CDR3 has 16 amino acids. In germline, CDR1 is SGHKS, CDR2 YYEKEE (reference sequence). The CDR3 DNA is TGTGCCAGCAGCTTGGTCCCGGGACAGCTGAACACTGAAGCTTTCTTT. Amino acids: CASSLVPGQLNTEAFF.

The table lists this clonotype with many counts. This beta chain is an off-target read within a library intended for alpha chains, so its frequency means little. The rearrangement joins TRBV6-4 to TRBJ2-2; tentative D call: TRBD2 (6 bases). V dropped 4 bases and J dropped 6 bases, with 15 bases sitting between them. CDR1 and CDR2 from the germline V gene are MRHNA and SNTAGT. The CDR3 is 15 residues long. The CDR3 loop reads CASSVDRGTPGELFF. The CDR3 region has the DNA TGTGCCAGCAGTGTGGATCGCGGGACGCCCGGGGAGCTGTTTTTT.

This clonotype was detected ten times or more. This beta chain is an unintended read in a library built for alpha chains; its size means little. J is TRBJ2-7 and V is TRBV3-1, with 7 nucleotides matching TRBD2. The J segment lost 6 bases and the V segment lost 2 bases, leaving 1 base of the junction unmatched. The CDR3 is made up of 12 amino acids. Germline lookup yields CDR1 LGHDT and CDR2 YNNKEL (reference sequence). As DNA, the CDR3 is TGTGCCAGCAGCCAATGGGGGGGCGAGCAGTACTTC. Protein: CASSQWGGEQYF.

This clonotype is judged medium-sized (0.01 to 0.1%). This beta chain is off target for a library built for alpha chains, so its abundance means little. This chain connects TRBV7-9 to TRBJ2-3; perhaps TRBD1 as D (6 bases). The CDR3 totals 14 residues. V was cut by 3 bases and J by 4 bases, with 11 bases left in between. Germline CDR1 is SEHNR and CDR2 is FQNEAQ (reference sequence). DNA of the CDR3: TGTGCCAGCAGCTTCGCAGGGGCGGCAGATACGCAGTATTTT. Translated, it gives CASSFAGAADTQYF.

This clonotype was recorded many times. The library was built for alpha chains, so this beta chain is an off-target read and its size means little. This chain joins TRBV4-2 and TRBJ2-5; possibly TRBD1 for D (6 bases). Germline-derived CDR1 and CDR2 are LGHNA and YNFKEQ. CDR3 length: 15 residues. V was shortened by 1 base and J by 0 bases, with 9 bases between the two germline ends. The CDR3 loop is CASSQVQGNQETQYF. The DNA of the CDR3 is TGTGCCAGCAGCCAAGTACAGGGCAACCAAGAGACCCAGTACTTC.

In this sample, this clonotype turned up many times. This beta chain came through as a stray read in a library set up for alpha chains, and its size says little. The chain is built from TRBV7-2 and TRBJ1-4; D call uncertain. Trimming cost V 5 bases and J 4 bases, with 8 bases left between them. Germline V lookup: CDR1 SGHTA, CDR2 FQGNSA. The CDR3 has 13 residues. CDR3 region: CASSTDGNEKLFF. CDR3 coding DNA: TGTGCCAGCAGCACCGACGGTAATGAAAAACTGTTTTTT.

This clonotype appeared a few times. This beta chain is an unintended read in a library built for alpha chains; its size means little. The chain is built from TRBV11-2 and TRBJ1-6, with 8 bases lining up with TRBD1. The V gene's germline CDR1 is SGHAT and CDR2 FQNNGV. Germline trimming cut 1 base from V and 5 bases from J; bases unmatched to any gene: 4. This CDR3 is built from 16 residues. The CDR3 spells CASSLADRGNNSPLHF. In DNA form, the CDR3 reads TGTGCCAGCAGCTTAGCCGACAGGGGAAATAATTCACCCCTCCACTTT.

In regard to this clonotype: Since the library was made to target alpha chains, this beta chain is a stray read and its abundance is not meaningful. J is TRBJ2-3 and V is TRBV7-9; no clear D gene. Germline V gene lookup returns CDR1 SEHNR and CDR2 FQNEAQ (reference sequence). This CDR3 contains 15 residues. V lost 4 bases and J 2 bases, leaving 13 bases between the germline ends. CDR3 in DNA: TGTGCCAGCAGCTCGTTCTTACGAAACACAGATACGCAGTATTTT. The encoded protein is CASSSFLRNTDTQYF.

This clonotype was seen at least ten times. Because the library targeted alpha chains, this beta chain is an off-target read whose size means little. CDR3 DNA sequence: TGTGCCAGCAGCTTCACAGCCTACGAGCAGTACTTC. Its protein is CASSFTAYEQYF. The rearrangement links TRBV7-9 to TRBJ2-7, with unresolved D. This CDR3 spans 12 amino acids. Trimming removed 3 bases from V and 2 bases from J, with 5 bases in between. CDR1 is SEHNR, CDR2 FQNEAQ, per germline (reference sequence).

About this clonotype: Being off target in a library aimed at alpha chains, this beta chain has a size of little meaning. The chain carries TRBV5-1 and TRBJ2-1; TRBD2 is a possible D gene (5 bases). Trimming took off 3 bases at V and 8 bases at J, with 15 bases between the two ends. Germline-derived CDR1 and CDR2 are SGHRS and YFSETQ. The CDR3 totals 14 residues. CDR3: CASSSELGQDEQFF. The CDR3 bases are TGCGCCAGCAGCTCGGAACTAGGTCAGGATGAGCAGTTCTTC.

This clonotype showed up many times. This beta chain is an unintended read in a library built for alpha chains; its size means little. The V and J genes are TRBV28 and TRBJ2-7, with D possibly TRBD1 on 6 matching bases. Trimming shortened V by 3 bases and J by 4 bases, and 10 bases separated the two germline ends. This CDR3 has 13 amino acids. Per germline, CDR1 MDHEN and CDR2 SYDVKM. The CDR3 bases are TGTGCCAGCAGTTTCCAAGACAGGTACGAGCAGTACTTC. Amino acid sequence: CASSFQDRYEQYF.

At least ten counts were recorded for this clonotype. This beta chain is off target for a library built for alpha chains, so its abundance means little. CDR3 coding DNA: TGTGCCAGCAGCTCAACGGTTAGCACAGATACGCAGTATTTT. Its translation is CASSSTVSTDTQYF. This sequence joins TRBV7-3 and TRBJ2-3, with no clear D. The CDR3 is made up of 14 amino acids. V dropped 4 bases and J dropped 0 bases, with 8 bases sitting between them. Germline CDR1 is SGHTA and CDR2 is FQGTGA.

This clonotype was counted many times. This beta chain turned up in a library designed for alpha chains; as an off-target read, its abundance says little. The chain uses TRBV10-1 and TRBJ2-1; 11 nucleotides agree with TRBD2. This CDR3 has 15 amino acids. The junction had 5 bases not matched to a gene; V was cut back by 3 bases and J by 7 bases. The germline V gene encodes CDR1 WNHNN and CDR2 SYGVQD (reference sequence). The CDR3 here is CASSDGLAGNNEQFF. The CDR3 DNA is TGCGCCAGCAGTGATGGACTAGCGGGCAATAATGAGCAGTTCTTC.

This clonotype appeared many times. This beta chain appears as a stray read in a library generated for alpha chains; its size is not informative. This rearrangement joins TRBV5-1 to TRBJ2-1; 9 bases are shared with TRBD2. Germline CDR1 and CDR2: SGHRS and YFSETQ. V shed 3 bases and J 4 bases; nucleotides not matched to a gene: 8. CDR3 length: 16 amino acids. The chain's CDR3 is CASSSYLAGRYNEQFF. CDR3 nucleotides: TGCGCCAGCAGCTCTTATCTAGCGGGGCGATACAATGAGCAGTTCTTC.

In regard to this clonotype: This beta chain is a stray sequence in a library constructed for alpha chains; its clone size is not meaningful. The rearrangement links TRBV5-5 to TRBJ2-5; 7 nucleotides match TRBD1. In germline, CDR1 is SGHKS, CDR2 YYEKEE (reference sequence). V lost 1 base to trimming and J lost 5 bases; unmatched junction nucleotides: 2. CDR3 size: 13 residues. This chain's CDR3 is CASSLRGLETQYF. DNA for the CDR3: TGTGCCAGCAGCTTGAGGGGGCTGGAGACCCAGTACTTC.

This clonotype was counted ten times or more. This beta chain turned up in a library designed for alpha chains; as an off-target read, its abundance says little. The rearrangement links TRBV11-2 to TRBJ1-2; the D is unclear. Germline-derived CDR1 and CDR2 are SGHAT and FQNNGV. V was shortened by 5 bases and J by 2 bases, with 15 bases between the two germline ends. The CDR3 runs to 15 residues. The CDR3 nucleotides are TGTGCCAGCAGCCTAGGCCAGCCTGCAAACTATGGCTACACCTTC. Protein product: CASSLGQPANYGYTF.

In its sample, this clonotype was seen many times. This beta chain is an unintended read in a library built for alpha chains; its size means little. J is TRBJ2-7 and V is TRBV9; TRBD2 agrees at 11 bases. Germline V CDR1 and CDR2: SGDLS, YYNGEE. J lost 3 bases, V lost 0 bases, and 2 bases had no gene match. The CDR3 length is 15 residues. CDR3 amino acids: CASSVATSGSYEQYF. Written as DNA, the CDR3 is TGTGCCAGCAGCGTAGCAACTAGCGGGAGCTACGAGCAGTACTTC. The full variable domain, completed using reference TRBV9 and TRBJ2-7, is DSGVTQTPKHLITATGQRVTLRCSPRSGDLSVYWYQQSLDQGLQFLIQYYNGEERAKGNILERFSAQQFPDLHSELNLSSLELGDSALYFCASSVATSGSYEQYFGPGTRLTVT.

This clonotype was found many times. This beta chain lies outside the target of a library built for alpha chains; its clone size means little. CDR3 in amino acids: CASWDKSNYGYTF. CDR3 in DNA: TGTGCCAGTTGGGACAAATCTAACTATGGCTACACCTTC. This chain connects TRBV27 to TRBJ1-2; TRBD1 is a possible D gene (6 bases). This CDR3 comprises 13 residues. The germline gives CDR1 MNHEY, CDR2 SMNVEV (reference sequence). Trimming took off 9 bases at V and 0 bases at J, with 11 bases between the two ends.

Note on this clonotype: In a library made to pick up alpha chains, this beta chain is a stray read with a size that means little. The J gene is TRBJ2-3, the V gene TRBV29-1; the match to TRBD2 covers 9 bases. The length of the CDR3 is 14 residues. Germline loops: CDR1 SQVTM, CDR2 ANQGSEA. J was trimmed by 2 bases and V by 5 bases; bases with no gene match: 5. The CDR3 region is CSVLSGSFTDTQYF. In DNA form, the CDR3 reads TGCAGCGTTCTTAGCGGGAGTTTCACAGATACGCAGTATTTT.

This clonotype was picked up many times. This beta chain is an unintended read in a library built for alpha chains; its size means little. The chain has TRBV20-1 and TRBJ2-7, with 8 bases identical to TRBD1. V lost 2 bases to trimming and J lost 5 bases; unmatched junction nucleotides: 8. The germline gives CDR1 DFQATT, CDR2 SNEGSKA (reference sequence). The CDR3 extends over 14 amino acids. CDR3 coding DNA: TGCAGTGCTAGATCGGACAGGGTCCCCAACGAGCAGTACTTC. Residues: CSARSDRVPNEQYF.

In this sample, this clonotype turned up a few times. The size of this beta chain means little, since it is a stray read in a library made for alpha chains. V and J are TRBV27 and TRBJ1-5; D gene unclear. The CDR3 covers 15 residues. Trimming shortened V by 6 bases and J by 0 bases, and 12 bases separated the two germline ends. Germline V gene lookup returns CDR1 MNHEY and CDR2 SMNVEV (reference sequence). CDR3 residues: CASRKTAYSNQPQHF. The CDR3, as DNA: TGTGCCAGCAGGAAAACCGCGTATAGCAATCAGCCCCAGCATTTT.

A note on this clonotype: This beta chain is a stray read from a library made for alpha chains; its abundance is not meaningful. This chain uses TRBV7-2 with TRBJ2-2; the D gene is possibly TRBD1 (6 bases). Trimming left V 5 bases short and J 2 bases short, with 15 bases between. The germline V gene encodes CDR1 SGHTA and CDR2 FQGNSA. The CDR3 loop spans 16 amino acids. CDR3 coding DNA: TGTGCCAGCAGCCTACGAAACAGGGTTAACACCGGGGAGCTGTTTTTT. Protein: CASSLRNRVNTGELFF.

This clonotype was picked up many times. The size of this beta chain means little, since it is a stray read in a library made for alpha chains. The rearrangement links TRBV6-5 to TRBJ2-7; 7 nucleotides agree with TRBD1. The CDR3 has 14 amino acids. Germline lookup yields CDR1 MNHEY and CDR2 SVGAGI. The junction had 5 bases not matched to a gene; V was cut back by 4 bases and J by 2 bases. This chain's CDR3 is CASSSGTVTYEQYF. As DNA, the CDR3 is TGTGCCAGCAGTTCCGGGACAGTTACCTACGAGCAGTACTTC.

This clonotype was seen ten or more times. Being off target in a library aimed at alpha chains, this beta chain has a size of little meaning. The chain recombines TRBV5-4 with TRBJ2-7, with no clear D. Germline V gene sequence: CDR1 SGHNT, CDR2 YYREEE (reference sequence). The CDR3 is made up of 14 amino acids. V was pared by 0 bases and J by 0 bases, with 7 bases between. The CDR3 DNA reads as TGTGCCAGCAGCTTGGGATTTGACTCCTACGAGCAGTACTTC. Its translation is CASSLGFDSYEQYF.

This clonotype was seen repeatedly, ten times or more. This beta chain is a stray sequence in a library constructed for alpha chains; its clone size is not meaningful. V is TRBV27 and J is TRBJ2-5, with D unresolved. The CDR3 has 14 amino acids. CDR1 MNHEY and CDR2 SMNVEV come from the germline V gene (reference sequence). V dropped 2 bases and J dropped 5 bases, with 12 bases sitting between them. The CDR3 sequence is CASSLAVRHETQYF. CDR3 nucleotides: TGTGCCAGCAGTTTAGCGGTCCGACACGAGACCCAGTACTTC.